Sequencing of this TCR beta chain was carried out in a study of identifying expanded T cells in peripheral blood. Broader study findings: Approximately 1.1 clones differed between technical replicates, versus about 15 and 19 over time. Clone count variance between roughly two-week samples rose with total template count.

Generated by immunoSEQ multiplex PCR, the TCRdb table keeps only in-frame clones and is missing some. The data show about 89,000 clones, approximately 89% seen once. No infections or other immune events were documented during collection. Comment on this clone: Its antigen is not identified.

The V end was cut by 0 bases, the J end by 3 bases, with 12 bases between. Germline CDR1 and CDR2: GTSNPN and SVGIG (reference sequence). This CDR3 region has 15 residues. The rearrangement joins TRBV30 to TRBJ2-1; tentatively, D is TRBD1 or TRBD2 (5 bases each). The TCR originated in a person aged 18 to 70 in good health. Sample: blood. In DNA form, the CDR3 reads TGTGCCTGGAGTGTAAAGGGACCTTTCTACAATGAGCAGTTCTTC. This encodes CAWSVKGPFYNEQFF.